This record looks at one T cell receptor (beta chain) sequence and its context. Antigen: not known. How the authors handled the data: Without quality scores, immunoSEQ junctional reads could not be filtered like full-length reads. Measured with immunoSEQ multiplex PCR; TCRdb has only the in-frame clones, and not every one. That table is the source of V, J and clone size, and D and trimming were worked out from the DNA. This sample has roughly 550,000 clones, with over 95% found just once. This entry belongs to a study of shared clonotypes between healthy human individuals. Overall study results and limits: Unshared clonotypes carried lower generation probabilities than those common to all four donors. A few donors shared 4.5% to 6.5% of their naive CD4 clonotypes.

Naive CD8 cells comprised CD45RO-negative, CCR7-positively selected cells, excluding terminally differentiated effector memory CD45RA+ cells. Trimming pared 0 bases from V and 9 bases from J, leaving 9 bases between. The CDR3 covers 13 residues. CDR1 is MNHEY, CDR2 SVGAGI, per germline. The material sequenced was naive CD8+ T cells sorted from blood. The rearrangement joins TRBV6-5 to TRBJ2-1; possible D gene TRBD2, 6 bases. The receptor's source is a woman between 25 and 40 years old in good health. CDR3 nucleotides: TGTGCCAGCAGTTACTCGGAGGGGTTTGAGCAGTTCTTC. It specifies CASSYSEGFEQFF.